Shown below are 16 T cell receptor beta chains from a single sample sequenced in a study of blood T cell repertoires in COVID-19. The method was immunoSEQ multiplex PCR; TCRdb's version includes in-frame clones alone and lacks a portion of them. The sample lists more than 350,000 clones; about 87% were seen once. Sequencing was done on a sample of PBMCs or T cells enriched from blood (not recorded which). The receptors derive from a woman aged 45 to 65 who had recovered from COVID-19.

As concerns this clone: Other DNA sequences in this sample translate to the same CDR3. This chain joins TRBV5-1 and TRBJ1-1; D not certain. The CDR3 is 13 amino acids. Trimming removed 1 base from V and 1 base from J, with 5 bases in between. Germline lookup yields CDR1 SGHRS and CDR2 YFSETQ. The DNA of the CDR3 is TGCGCCAGCAGCTTGCAACAGAACACTGAAGCTTTCTTT. Translated: CASSLQQNTEAFF.

J is TRBJ1-5 and V is TRBV19, with 7 bases that match TRBD1. The CDR3 sequence is 18 residues long. Trimming removed 8 bases from V and 0 bases from J; junction bases left unmatched: 16. CDR1 and CDR2 from the germline V gene are LNHDA and SQIVND (reference sequence). CDR3 sequence (DNA): TGTGCCAGTTGTGTGCGAGGGGGCGCCTATTATAGCAATCAGCCCCAGCATTTT. This codes for CASCVRGGAYYSNQPQHF.

Concerning this clone itself: At the DNA level, this CDR3 is encoded by other sequences in the same sample as well. The rearrangement joins TRBV7-2 to TRBJ2-1, with 9 nucleotides matching TRBD1. CDR1 and CDR2 (germline): SGHTA, FQGNSA. Trimming removed 3 bases from V and 4 bases from J; junction bases left unmatched: 4. CDR3 length equals 15 residues. The CDR3 DNA reads TGTGCCAGCAGCTTGGGACAGGGTTCGTACAATGAGCAGTTCTTC. It specifies CASSLGQGSYNEQFF.

The chain uses TRBV20-1 and TRBJ2-1; 7 nucleotides match TRBD2. This CDR3 spans 10 amino acids. Germline V gives CDR1 DFQATT, CDR2 SNEGSKA (reference sequence). The junction had 3 bases not matched to a gene; V was cut back by 6 bases and J by 10 bases. In DNA form, the CDR3 reads TGCAGTGCCCAGCGGGGAGAGCAGTTCTTC. It yields the protein CSAQRGEQFF.

The chain employs TRBV7-8 and TRBJ2-5; tentatively, D is TRBD2 (5 bases). The germline V gene has CDR1 SGHVS and CDR2 FQNEAQ. This CDR3 is 15 amino acids long. Trimming removed 5 bases from V and 4 bases from J, with 17 bases in between. In DNA form, the CDR3 reads TGTGCCAGCAGCCCCCCAGGTTCACGGGGAGAGACCCAGTACTTC. Translation: CASSPPGSRGETQYF.

V gene TRBV29-1 combines with J gene TRBJ2-3, with D hard to call. CDR1 and CDR2 (germline): SQVTM, ANQGSEA. Trimming pared 7 bases from V and 2 bases from J, leaving 13 bases between. The CDR3 is 13 residues long. CDR3 DNA sequence: TGCAGCGGTACAGCTGGCTACACAGATACGCAGTATTTT. Its protein product is CSGTAGYTDTQYF.

V gene TRBV24-1 combines with J gene TRBJ2-3; 10 bases are a match to TRBD1. V was pared by 4 bases and J by 5 bases, with 8 bases of the junction left unmatched. Germline values: CDR1 KGHDR, CDR2 SFDVKD. This CDR3 has 16 amino acids. The CDR3 DNA sequence: TGTGCCACCAGTGACCCTGCGGACAGGGGGATAGATACGCAGTATTTT. It translates to CATSDPADRGIDTQYF.

V usage is TRBV5-1 and J usage is TRBJ2-1; 9 bases line up with TRBD1. There are 14 residues in the CDR3. Germline V gene lookup returns CDR1 SGHRS and CDR2 YFSETQ. Trimming removed 4 bases from V and 8 bases from J; junction bases left unmatched: 7. This chain's CDR3 is CASSIRDRDYEQFF. The CDR3 DNA sequence: TGCGCCAGCAGCATCCGGGACAGGGACTATGAGCAGTTCTTC.

J is TRBJ1-2 and V is TRBV5-8, with D uncertain. Trimming stripped 0 bases from V and 4 bases from J, with 10 bases between. This CDR3 has 14 amino acids. Germline assignment: CDR1 SGHTS and CDR2 YDEGEE. This CDR3 reads CASSLERGGYGYTF. CDR3 in DNA: TGTGCCAGCAGCTTGGAGCGGGGTGGCTATGGCTACACCTTC. The whole variable domain, remainder taken from reference TRBV5-8 and TRBJ1-2, is EAGVTQSPTHLIKTRGQQATLRCSPISGHTSVYWYQQALGLGLQFLLWYDEGEERNRGNFPPRFSGRQFPNYSSELNVNALELEDSALYLCASSLERGGYGYTFGSGTRLTVV.

A single count supports this clone. The chain couples TRBV23-1 to TRBJ1-6, with TRBD1 matching over 12 bases. Being an ORF, TRBV23-1 has a function that is uncertain. There are 18 residues in the CDR3. With V trimmed by 4 bases and J by 7 bases, 11 bases remained unmatched. CDR3 loop: CASSPFFAGTGGNSPLHF. CDR3 nucleotides: TGCGCCAGCAGTCCTTTCTTTGCCGGGACAGGGGGCAATTCACCCCTCCACTTT.

The rearrangement links TRBV6-4 to TRBJ2-3; 8 bases map to TRBD2. With 7 bases clipped from V and 1 base from J, the junction kept 7 bases outside the gene matches. Germline CDR1 is MRHNA and CDR2 is SNTAGT. The CDR3 has 15 residues. The CDR3 sequence: CASTLTAGGTDTQYF. The DNA of the CDR3 is TGTGCCAGCACCCTCACAGCGGGGGGCACAGATACGCAGTATTTT.

The chain recombines TRBV5-1 with TRBJ2-5; weak D call: TRBD2 (5 bases). The germline V gene has CDR1 SGHRS and CDR2 YFSETQ. CDR3 length: 15 residues. Trimming stripped 5 bases from V and 7 bases from J, with 21 bases between. The CDR3: CASRGEARQDGTQYF. For the CDR3, the DNA is TGCGCCAGCAGGGGAGAGGCCAGGCAGGACGGGACCCAGTACTTC. The entire variable domain, with the rest obtained from reference TRBV5-1 and TRBJ2-5, is as follows: KAGVTQTPRYLIKTRGQQVTLSCSPISGHRSVSWYQQTPGQGLQFLFEYFSETQRNKGNFPGRFSGRQFSNSRSEMNVSTLELGDSALYLCASRGEARQDGTQYFGPGTRLLVL.

This clone was seen a single time. This chain connects TRBV7-8 to TRBJ1-5; a weak D match, TRBD1 (6 bases). Germline CDR1 reads SGHVS; CDR2 reads FQNEAQ. The CDR3 is made up of 14 amino acids. V lost 1 base, J lost 8 bases, and 12 bases lay in between. The CDR3 loop is CASSLVGGGEPQHF. CDR3 bases: TGTGCCAGCAGCTTAGTGGGAGGGGGGGAGCCCCAGCATTTT.

This chain's CDR3 is CASSIVGVGRAFF. The CDR3 nucleotides read TGTGCCAGTAGTATAGTGGGCGTGGGGCGAGCTTTCTTT. This chain joins TRBV19 and TRBJ1-1; a weak D match, TRBD1 (5 bases). Trimming stripped 1 base from V and 10 bases from J, with 13 bases between. The germline gives CDR1 LNHDA, CDR2 SQIVND (reference sequence). This CDR3 has 13 residues.

This clone was seen more than once but under ten times. The chain links TRBV5-1 to TRBJ2-2; 7 bases align to TRBD2. The germline CDR1 and CDR2 sequences are SGHRS and YFSETQ. Germline trimming cut 0 bases from V and 0 bases from J; bases unmatched to any gene: 2. The CDR3 loop spans 16 amino acids. The CDR3 protein is CASSLGEGTNTGELFF. The CDR3 region has the DNA TGCGCCAGCAGCTTGGGGGAGGGGACGAACACCGGGGAGCTGTTTTTT.

The chain carries TRBV7-2 and TRBJ1-3, with a possible D match to TRBD1 (5 bases). Germline CDR1 is SGHTA and CDR2 is FQGNSA. Trimming removed 2 bases from V and 1 base from J, with 12 bases in between. The CDR3 consists of 16 residues. CDR3 coding DNA: TGTGCCAGCAGCTTATTCGGGGGACCATCTGGAAACACCATATATTTT. Translation gives CASSLFGGPSGNTIYF.